This TCR beta chain was sequenced during a study of blood T cells in healthy people across ages. Turning to this clonotype: Just one base apart from a much larger clone, this may be a read error.

It was with a sample-barcoded 5' primer and a J-beta primer mix that a second PCR of roughly 7 to 12 cycles was run. MiXCR, applied by TCRdb to the 5' RACE reads, yields one record per CDR3 protein. There are hundreds of thousands of distinct CDR3 sequences in the sample; roughly 26% occur only once, and about 18% lies in the top ten. Germline values: CDR1 MNHEY, CDR2 SVGEGT. The CDR3 has 14 residues. The sample comprised blood. The J gene is TRBJ1-1, the V gene TRBV6-2 or TRBV6-3; D uncertain. The receptor was derived from an elderly woman in good health. The CDR3 DNA follows: TGTGCCAGCAGTTACGCCGGATGGAACGCTGAAGCTTTCTTT. Its protein product is CASSYAGWNAEAFF.